This T cell receptor (beta chain) derives from a study of shared clonotypes between healthy human individuals. For the study at large: Each donor's CD4 naive and CD4 memory cells filled three plates apiece, CD8 naive two, and CD8 memory one.

Sequencing used immunoSEQ multiplex PCR; TCRdb keeps in-frame clones, though not all of them. This sample carries about 2.2 million clones, about 93% of them seen once, and the ten largest clones take under 2%. Naivety among CD8 cells was defined by CD45RO negativity and positive CCR7 selection, thereby excluding terminally differentiated effector memory CD45RA+ cells. The CDR3 extends over 15 amino acids. The V and J ends lost 4 bases and 0 bases respectively, with 15 bases between them. Germline loops: CDR1 SQVTM, CDR2 ANQGSEA. V is TRBV29-1 and J is TRBJ1-1; maybe TRBD1 (5 bases). What was sequenced was naive CD8+ T cells from PBMCs. The clonotype was recovered from a man aged 18-30 years in good health. Some clones in this sample may be carry-over from other donors' samples. The CDR3 DNA reads TGCAGCGTTGGGATCCTGACAGTCATGAACACTGAAGCTTTCTTT. The encoded protein is CSVGILTVMNTEAFF.